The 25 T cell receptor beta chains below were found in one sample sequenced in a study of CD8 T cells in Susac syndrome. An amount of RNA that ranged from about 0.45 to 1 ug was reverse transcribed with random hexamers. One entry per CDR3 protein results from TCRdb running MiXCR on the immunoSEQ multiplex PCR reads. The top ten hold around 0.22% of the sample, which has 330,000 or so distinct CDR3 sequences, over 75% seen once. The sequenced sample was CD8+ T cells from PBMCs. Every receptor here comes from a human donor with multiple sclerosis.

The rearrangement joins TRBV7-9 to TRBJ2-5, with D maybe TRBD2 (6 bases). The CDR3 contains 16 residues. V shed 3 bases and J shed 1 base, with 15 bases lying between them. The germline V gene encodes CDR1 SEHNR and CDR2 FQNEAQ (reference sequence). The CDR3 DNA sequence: TGTGCCAGCAGCTTGATAGATAGCGGTCTCCAAGAGACCCAGTACTTC. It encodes CASSLIDSGLQETQYF.

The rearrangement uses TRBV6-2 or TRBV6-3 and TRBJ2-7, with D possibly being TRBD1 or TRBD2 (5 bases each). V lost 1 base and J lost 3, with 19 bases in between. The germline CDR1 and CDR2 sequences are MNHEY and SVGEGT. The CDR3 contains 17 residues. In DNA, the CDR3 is TGTGCCAGCAGTTACTGGGGGACGCAGCTACCATTCTACGAGCAGTACTTC. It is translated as CASSYWGTQLPFYEQYF.

The chain's CDR3 is CATSDVATSSYNEQFF. CDR3 sequence (DNA): TGTGCCACCAGTGACGTGGCGACTAGCTCCTACAATGAGCAGTTCTTC. The V and J genes are TRBV24-1 and TRBJ2-1, with D possibly being TRBD2 (6 bases). Trimming stripped 4 bases from V and 0 bases from J, with 12 bases between. Germline V gene data show CDR1 as KGHDR and CDR2 as SFDVKD. The CDR3 has 16 amino acids.

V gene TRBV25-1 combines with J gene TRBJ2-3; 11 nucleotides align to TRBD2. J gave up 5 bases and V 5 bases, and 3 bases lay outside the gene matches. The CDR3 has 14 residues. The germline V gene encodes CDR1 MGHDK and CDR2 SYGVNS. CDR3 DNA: TGTGCCAGCAGTCTGGGACTAGCGGTAGATACGCAGTATTTT. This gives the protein CASSLGLAVDTQYF.

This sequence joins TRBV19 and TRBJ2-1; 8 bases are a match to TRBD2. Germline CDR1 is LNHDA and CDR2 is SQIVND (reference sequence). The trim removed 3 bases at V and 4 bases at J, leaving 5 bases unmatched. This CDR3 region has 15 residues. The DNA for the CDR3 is TGTGCCAGTAGTATGGGGGCGGGAGGATACAATGAGCAGTTCTTC. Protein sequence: CASSMGAGGYNEQFF.

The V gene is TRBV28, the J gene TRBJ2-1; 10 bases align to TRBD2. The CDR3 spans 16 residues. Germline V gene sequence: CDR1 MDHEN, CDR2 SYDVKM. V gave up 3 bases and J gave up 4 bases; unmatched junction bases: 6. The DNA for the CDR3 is TGTGCCAGCAGTTTGTTTAGCGGGAGGAGTTACAATGAGCAGTTCTTC. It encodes CASSLFSGRSYNEQFF. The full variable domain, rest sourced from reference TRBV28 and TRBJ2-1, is DVKVTQSSRYLVKRTGEKVFLECVQDMDHENMFWYRQDPGLGLRLIYFSYDVKMKEKGDIPEGYSVSREKKERFSLILESASTNQTSMYLCASSLFSGRSYNEQFFGPGTRLTVL.

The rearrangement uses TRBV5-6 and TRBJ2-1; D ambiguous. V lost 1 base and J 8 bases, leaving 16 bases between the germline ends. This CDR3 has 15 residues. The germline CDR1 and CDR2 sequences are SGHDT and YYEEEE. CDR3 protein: CASSLPGPQVDEQFF. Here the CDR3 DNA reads TGTGCCAGCAGCTTGCCCGGGCCCCAAGTCGATGAGCAGTTCTTC.

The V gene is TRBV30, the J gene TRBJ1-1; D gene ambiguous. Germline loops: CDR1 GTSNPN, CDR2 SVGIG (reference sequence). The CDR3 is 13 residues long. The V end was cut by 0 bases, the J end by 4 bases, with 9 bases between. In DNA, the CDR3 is TGTGCCTGGAGTGTGCTAGGGAGCACTGAAGCTTTCTTT. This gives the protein CAWSVLGSTEAFF.

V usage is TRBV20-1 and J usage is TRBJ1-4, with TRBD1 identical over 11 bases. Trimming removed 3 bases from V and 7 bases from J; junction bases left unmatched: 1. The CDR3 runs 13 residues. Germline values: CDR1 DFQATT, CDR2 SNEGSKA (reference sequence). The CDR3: CSARDRGLEKLFF. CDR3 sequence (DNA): TGCAGTGCTAGGGACAGGGGGCTTGAAAAACTGTTTTTT.

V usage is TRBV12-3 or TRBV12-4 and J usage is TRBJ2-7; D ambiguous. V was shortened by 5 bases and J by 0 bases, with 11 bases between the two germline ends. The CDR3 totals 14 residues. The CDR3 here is CASSETSPSYEQYF. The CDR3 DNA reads TGTGCCAGCAGTGAGACGTCTCCCTCCTACGAGCAGTACTTC.

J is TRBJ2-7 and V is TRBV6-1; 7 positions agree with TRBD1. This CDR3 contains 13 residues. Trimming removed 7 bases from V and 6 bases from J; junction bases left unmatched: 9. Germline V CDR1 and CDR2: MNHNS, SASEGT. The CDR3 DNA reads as TGTGCCAGCATCTTGACAGGGTTGGGCGAGCAGTACTTC. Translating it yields CASILTGLGEQYF.

The CDR3 sequence: CASSTGDAASGDYNEQFF. As DNA, the CDR3 is TGTGCCAGCAGTACAGGGGACGCGGCTAGCGGGGATTACAATGAGCAGTTCTTC. The chain has TRBV27 and TRBJ2-1; TRBD2 matches at 9 bases. The germline gives CDR1 MNHEY, CDR2 SMNVEV (reference sequence). This CDR3 has 18 amino acids. J lost 4 bases, V lost 5 bases, and 15 bases had no gene match.

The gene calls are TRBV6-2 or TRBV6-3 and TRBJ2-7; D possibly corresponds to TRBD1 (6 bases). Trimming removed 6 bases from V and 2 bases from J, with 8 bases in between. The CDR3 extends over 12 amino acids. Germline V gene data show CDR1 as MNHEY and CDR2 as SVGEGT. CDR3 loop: CASRQGAYEQYF. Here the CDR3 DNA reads TGTGCCAGCAGACAGGGAGCCTACGAGCAGTACTTC.

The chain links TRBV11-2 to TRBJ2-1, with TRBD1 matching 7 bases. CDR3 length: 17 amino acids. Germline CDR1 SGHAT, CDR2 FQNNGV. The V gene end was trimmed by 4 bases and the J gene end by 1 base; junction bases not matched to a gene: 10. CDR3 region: CASSWRSGQRSYNEQFF. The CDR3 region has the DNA TGTGCCAGCAGCTGGCGTTCGGGACAGCGATCCTACAATGAGCAGTTCTTC. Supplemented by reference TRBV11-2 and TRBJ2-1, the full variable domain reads EAGVAQSPRYKIIEKRQSVAFWCNPISGHATLYWYQQILGQGPKLLIQFQNNGVVDDSQLPKDRFSAERLKGVDSTLKIQPAKLEDSAVYLCASSWRSGQRSYNEQFFGPGTRLTVL.

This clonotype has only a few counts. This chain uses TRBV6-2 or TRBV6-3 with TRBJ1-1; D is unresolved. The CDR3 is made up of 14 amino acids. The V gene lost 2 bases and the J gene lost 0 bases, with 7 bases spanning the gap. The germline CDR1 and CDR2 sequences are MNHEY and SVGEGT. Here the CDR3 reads CASSYTGMNTEAFF. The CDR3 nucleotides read TGTGCCAGCAGTTACACGGGGATGAACACTGAAGCTTTCTTT.

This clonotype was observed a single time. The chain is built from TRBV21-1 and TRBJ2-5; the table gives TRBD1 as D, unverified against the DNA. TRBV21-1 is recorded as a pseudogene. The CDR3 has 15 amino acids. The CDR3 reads CASSPHQTGEETQYF. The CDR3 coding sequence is TGTGCCAGCAGCCCCCATCAGACAGGGGAGGAGACCCAGTACTTC.

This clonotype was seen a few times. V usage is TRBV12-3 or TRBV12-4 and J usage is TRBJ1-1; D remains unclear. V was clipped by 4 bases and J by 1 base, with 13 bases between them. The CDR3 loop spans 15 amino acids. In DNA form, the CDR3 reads TGTGCCAGCAGTTCCCGAGTCAGCAAGAACACTGAAGCTTTCTTT. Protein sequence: CASSSRVSKNTEAFF.

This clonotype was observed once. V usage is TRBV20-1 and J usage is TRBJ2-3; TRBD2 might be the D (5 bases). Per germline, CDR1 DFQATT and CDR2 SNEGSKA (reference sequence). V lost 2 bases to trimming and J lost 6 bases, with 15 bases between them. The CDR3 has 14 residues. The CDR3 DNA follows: TGCAGTGCTAGACACCAGGAGCGGCCGGATACGCAGTATTTT. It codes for CSARHQERPDTQYF.

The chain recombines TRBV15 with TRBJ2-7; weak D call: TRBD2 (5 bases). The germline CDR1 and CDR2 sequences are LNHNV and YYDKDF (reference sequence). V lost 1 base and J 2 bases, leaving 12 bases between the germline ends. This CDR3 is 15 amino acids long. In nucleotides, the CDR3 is TGTGCCACCAGCAGAGGTGGAGGACTTACCTACGAGCAGTACTTC. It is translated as CATSRGGGLTYEQYF. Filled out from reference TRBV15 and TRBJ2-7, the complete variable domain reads DAMVIQNPRYQVTQFGKPVTLSCSQTLNHNVMYWYQQKSSQAPKLLFHYYDKDFNNEADTPDNFQSRRPNTSFCFLDIRSPGLGDTAMYLCATSRGGGLTYEQYFGPGTRLTVT.

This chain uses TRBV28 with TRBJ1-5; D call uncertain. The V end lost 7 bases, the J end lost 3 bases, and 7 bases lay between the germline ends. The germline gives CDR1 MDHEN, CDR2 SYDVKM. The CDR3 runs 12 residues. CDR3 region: CASKPINQPQHF. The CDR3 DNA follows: TGTGCCAGCAAACCTATCAATCAGCCCCAGCATTTT.

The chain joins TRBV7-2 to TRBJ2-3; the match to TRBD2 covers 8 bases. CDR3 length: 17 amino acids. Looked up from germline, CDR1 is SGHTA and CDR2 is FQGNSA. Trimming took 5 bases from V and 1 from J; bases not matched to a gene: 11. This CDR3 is CASSEPRTSLCTDTQYF. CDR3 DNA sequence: TGTGCCAGCAGCGAACCGAGGACTAGCCTCTGCACAGATACGCAGTATTTT.

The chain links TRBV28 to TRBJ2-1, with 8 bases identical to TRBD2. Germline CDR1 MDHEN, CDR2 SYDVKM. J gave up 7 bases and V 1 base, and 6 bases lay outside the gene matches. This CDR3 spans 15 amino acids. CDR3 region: CASSLSSGGPNEQFF. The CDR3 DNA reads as TGTGCCAGCAGTTTATCAAGCGGGGGACCTAATGAGCAGTTCTTC.

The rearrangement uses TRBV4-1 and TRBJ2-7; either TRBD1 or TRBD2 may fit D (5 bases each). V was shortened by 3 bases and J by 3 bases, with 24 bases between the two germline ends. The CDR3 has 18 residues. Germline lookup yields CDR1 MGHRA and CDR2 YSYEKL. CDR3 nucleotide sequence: TGCGCCAGCAGCCACCGCCCGATGGGGACCGTTAAAGGCTACGAGCAGTACTTC. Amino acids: CASSHRPMGTVKGYEQYF.

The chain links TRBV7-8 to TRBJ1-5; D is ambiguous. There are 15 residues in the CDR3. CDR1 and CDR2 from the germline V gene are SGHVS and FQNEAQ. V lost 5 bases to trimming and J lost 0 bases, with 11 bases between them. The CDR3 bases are TGTGCCAGCAGCCATATGGGGAATAGCAATCAGCCCCAGCATTTT. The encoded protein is CASSHMGNSNQPQHF.

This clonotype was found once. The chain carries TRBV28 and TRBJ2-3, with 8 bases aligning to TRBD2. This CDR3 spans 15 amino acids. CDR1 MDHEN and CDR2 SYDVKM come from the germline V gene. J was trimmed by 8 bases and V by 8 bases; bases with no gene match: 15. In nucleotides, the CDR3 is TGTGCCAGCGTTTTATGGACTAGCACCTTAGGTACGCAGTATTTT. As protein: CASVLWTSTLGTQYF. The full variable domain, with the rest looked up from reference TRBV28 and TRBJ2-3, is DVKVTQSSRYLVKRTGEKVFLECVQDMDHENMFWYRQDPGLGLRLIYFSYDVKMKEKGDIPEGYSVSREKKERFSLILESASTNQTSMYLCASVLWTSTLGTQYFGPGTRLTVL.